Following are 30 T cell receptor delta chains from one sample sequenced in a study of Vδ1+ human thymocytes. Study conclusions and caveats: Highly polyclonal TRG and TRD repertoires with Gaussian CDR3 length distributions appeared in thymus.

Sequences come from RNA converted to cDNA by reverse transcription. CDR3 amplicons came from multiplex PCR with pooled V-gene forward and constant-region reverse primers. TCRdb fed the multiplex PCR reads to CATT. The profile covers under 85,000 delta-chain clones, with about 35% appearing a single time and about 0.26% taken by the ten largest. Their antigen targets remain unknown. The source material was Vdelta1+ gamma-delta thymocytes from the thymus. Subset here: FACS-sorted CD3+ TCRalphabeta- TCRVdelta1+ TCRVdelta2- thymocytes. These TCRs come from a boy in the first two years of life who had congenital heart surgery.

This clone has only a few counts. This chain connects TRDV1 to TRDJ1; D unclear. Looked up from germline, CDR1 is TSWWSYY and CDR2 is QGS. The length of the CDR3 is 16 residues. Trimming stripped 0 bases from V and 3 bases from J, with 14 bases between. This CDR3 is CALGELVPRSPDKLIF. The DNA of the CDR3 is TGTGCTCTTGGGGAACTCGTCCCCCGGTCCCCCGATAAACTCATCTTT.

A few counts support this clone. The chain carries TRDV1 and TRDJ1; 8 bases fit TRDD3. The V and J ends lost 5 bases and 8 bases, in that order; junction bases with no gene match: 7. Germline values: CDR1 TSWWSYY, CDR2 QGS. CDR3 size: 13 residues. CDR3 in DNA: TGTGCTCTTGGGATACGGCTGGGGGACAAACTCATCTTT. Residues: CALGIRLGDKLIF.

Only a few counts were recorded for this clone. The chain uses TRDV1 and TRDJ1, with 7 bases aligning to TRDD3. The CDR3 has 14 residues. Germline values: CDR1 TSWWSYY, CDR2 QGS. Trimming removed 4 bases from V and 4 bases from J; junction bases left unmatched: 6. CDR3 region: CALGGNWGNDKLIF. In DNA, the CDR3 is TGTGCTCTTGGGGGAAATTGGGGGAACGATAAACTCATCTTT.

J is TRDJ1 and V is TRDV1, with 12 bases fitting TRDD3. Germline V CDR1 and CDR2: TSWWSYY, QGS. The junction had 22 bases not matched to a gene; V was cut back by 0 bases and J by 11 bases. This CDR3 has 20 amino acids. The CDR3: CALGELRLTYWGIHAVDLIF. CDR3 bases: TGTGCTCTTGGGGAACTAAGGCTGACGTACTGGGGGATACATGCAGTAGACCTCATCTTT.

This clone was detected a few times. The rearrangement uses TRDV1 and TRDJ1; D possibly corresponds to TRDD3 (5 bases). The CDR3 sequence is 17 residues long. The V end lost 1 base, the J end lost 2 bases, and 17 bases lay between the germline ends. Germline V gene lookup returns CDR1 TSWWSYY and CDR2 QGS. The CDR3 DNA sequence: TGTGCTCTTGGGGAACACCCTATGTGGGGCCCTACCGATAAACTCATCTTT. Protein product: CALGEHPMWGPTDKLIF.

This clone was observed a few times. This sequence joins TRDV1 and TRDJ1; 9 nucleotides match TRDD2. CDR3 length: 19 residues. The germline gives CDR1 TSWWSYY, CDR2 QGS. Trimming took 0 bases from V and 7 from J; bases not matched to a gene: 18. Here the CDR3 reads CALGELEPSYGTGEFKLIF. In nucleotides, the CDR3 is TGTGCTCTTGGGGAACTAGAGCCTTCCTACGGGACTGGCGAATTTAAACTCATCTTT.

The J gene is TRDJ1, the V gene TRDV1, with D perhaps assigned TRDD2 or TRDD3 (6 bases each). CDR1 is TSWWSYY, CDR2 QGS, per germline. This CDR3 comprises 18 residues. Trimming cost V 3 bases and J 3 bases, with 23 bases left between them. CDR3 sequence: CALGDSYMSGIRADKLIF. CDR3 bases: TGTGCTCTTGGGGACTCCTACATGTCGGGGATTCGGGCCGATAAACTCATCTTT.

This clone was seen a handful of times. The genes are TRDV1 and TRDJ1; D is unresolved. This CDR3 spans 20 amino acids. The V gene lost 0 bases and the J gene lost 0 bases, with 23 bases spanning the gap. Germline V gene lookup returns CDR1 TSWWSYY and CDR2 QGS. The DNA for the CDR3 is TGTGCTCTTGGGGAACTAGACGTTGCGGTCCCAGAGAGGTACACCGATAAACTCATCTTT. This encodes CALGELDVAVPERYTDKLIF.

The chain joins TRDV1 to TRDJ1, with D hard to call. CDR1 TSWWSYY and CDR2 QGS come from the germline V gene. The CDR3 sequence is 14 residues long. V lost 1 base to trimming and J lost 6 bases, with 12 bases between them. CDR3 region: CALGEPHPRYKLIF. The CDR3 DNA reads as TGTGCTCTTGGGGAACCCCATCCACGGTATAAACTCATCTTT.

A word on this clone: The same CDR3 arises from other DNA sequences in this sample as well. The V gene is TRDV1, the J gene TRDJ1; D not certain. Trimming took off 0 bases at V and 2 bases at J, with 13 bases between the two ends. The CDR3 is 16 residues long. The germline V gene encodes CDR1 TSWWSYY and CDR2 QGS. CDR3 amino acids: CALGELVGGQTDKLIF. The CDR3 DNA follows: TGTGCTCTTGGGGAACTCGTCGGCGGGCAAACCGATAAACTCATCTTT.

The chain has TRDV1 and TRDJ1; 10 positions match TRDD3. The germline V gene has CDR1 TSWWSYY and CDR2 QGS. The trim removed 3 bases at V and 4 bases at J, leaving 26 bases unmatched. The CDR3 loop spans 22 amino acids. CDR3 coding DNA: TGTGCTCTTGGGGAGCCAAGGGGTCCTACGCTGGGGGATATGCCACACGTCGATAAACTCATCTTT. Translation gives CALGEPRGPTLGDMPHVDKLIF.

The chain employs TRDV1 and TRDJ1; unclear D gene. This CDR3 region has 15 residues. Between the trimmed V and J ends, which lost 1 base and 0 bases, there was a span of 9 bases. The germline V gene encodes CDR1 TSWWSYY and CDR2 QGS. CDR3 sequence (DNA): TGTGCTCTTGGGGAACATTCTACGCACACCGATAAACTCATCTTT. As protein: CALGEHSTHTDKLIF.

The gene calls are TRDV1 and TRDJ1, with 9 nucleotides matching TRDD3. The germline gives CDR1 TSWWSYY, CDR2 QGS. The CDR3 has 16 residues. Germline trimming cut 3 bases from V and 5 bases from J; bases unmatched to any gene: 10. The CDR3 reads CALGDPRGGYSDKLIF. CDR3 coding DNA: TGTGCTCTTGGGGACCCAAGAGGGGGATACTCAGATAAACTCATCTTT.

The V call is TRDV1, the J call TRDJ1, with D perhaps TRDD2 or TRDD3 (5 bases each). With 3 bases removed from V and 4 bases from J, the gap between germline ends came to 27 bases. This CDR3 contains 19 residues. Per the germline V gene, CDR1 is TSWWSYY and CDR2 is QGS. The CDR3 region has the DNA TGTGCTCTTGGGGACCGGGGCTTCCCCGTTTTACTGGACAGCGATAAACTCATCTTT. This sequence encodes CALGDRGFPVLLDSDKLIF.

The count of this clone is one. The chain couples TRDV1 to TRDJ1; TRDD2 might be the D (6 bases). CDR1 is TSWWSYY, CDR2 QGS, per germline. The CDR3 totals 21 residues. Trimming pared 3 bases from V and 0 bases from J, leaving 29 bases between. The CDR3 is CALGDGPSPNPRQANTDKLIF. CDR3 sequence (DNA): TGTGCTCTTGGGGATGGGCCTTCCCCCAATCCCCGTCAAGCCAACACCGATAAACTCATCTTT.

Comment on this clone: One end of the junction fails to match germline, which may point to a read error. This chain uses TRDV1 with TRDJ1; 12 bases line up with TRDD3. Germline V lookup: CDR1 TSWWSYY, CDR2 QGS. This CDR3 spans 21 amino acids. As DNA, the CDR3 is TGTGCTCTTGGGGAACTTGTTACTGGGGGATACCATTTGCCGTACACCGATAAACTCATCTTC. Its translation is CALGELVTGGYHLPYTDKLIF.

This clone turned up a few times. V and J are TRDV1 and TRDJ1; 8 bases align to TRDD2. The germline V gene encodes CDR1 TSWWSYY and CDR2 QGS. The CDR3 spans 18 residues. J was trimmed by 3 bases and V by 2 bases; bases with no gene match: 14. DNA of the CDR3: TGTGCTCTTGGGGAATTACGGCCTTCCTATAAGTTCGCCGATAAACTCATCTTT. Its protein is CALGELRPSYKFADKLIF.

This clone was seen only a few times. The V gene is TRDV1, the J gene TRDJ1; weak D call: TRDD3 (6 bases). Germline V gene lookup returns CDR1 TSWWSYY and CDR2 QGS. There are 13 residues in the CDR3. V was shortened by 7 bases and J by 5 bases, with 14 bases between the two germline ends. This CDR3 reads CALAPVLGDKLIF. CDR3 nucleotide sequence: TGTGCTCTTGCCCCCGTCCTGGGGGATAAACTCATCTTT.

This clone was found a few times. The V call is TRDV1, the J call TRDJ1; 10 bases map to TRDD3. Trimming took 0 bases from V and 0 from J; bases not matched to a gene: 13. The germline CDR1 and CDR2 sequences are TSWWSYY and QGS. The CDR3 consists of 20 residues. The CDR3 coding sequence is TGTGCTCTTGGGGAACTAGGTGCCTACTGGGGGATGCTGTACACCGATAAACTCATCTTT. Encoded protein: CALGELGAYWGMLYTDKLIF.

This clone was seen only a few times. This chain connects TRDV1 to TRDJ1; 9 nucleotides agree with TRDD3. The CDR3 is 21 residues long. With V trimmed by 5 bases and J by 2 bases, 24 bases remained unmatched. The germline V gene has CDR1 TSWWSYY and CDR2 QGS. The CDR3 here is CALGTHSGIRYWGTLTDKLIF. DNA of the CDR3: TGTGCTCTTGGGACCCACTCGGGAATACGGTACTGGGGGACCTTGACCGATAAACTCATCTTT.

This clone was seen once. Germline is not matched at one junction end, which may reflect a read error. Other DNA sequences within the sample encode an identical CDR3. This rearrangement joins TRDV2 to TRDJ2; D could derive from TRDD2 or TRDD3 (6 bases each). The germline V gene has CDR1 GEAIGNYY and CDR2 EKD. This CDR3 region has 20 residues. The CDR3 DNA follows: TGTGCCTGTGACACCACGATAGGGGATCCTTCCCATTCTTTGACGGCACAACTCTTCTTT. Residues: CACDTTIGDPSHSLTAQLFF.

Only a few counts were recorded for this clone. The chain has TRDV1 and TRDJ1, with D possibly being TRDD3 (6 bases). The CDR3 is 19 amino acids. V lost 0 bases and J 2 bases, leaving 22 bases between the germline ends. Germline values: CDR1 TSWWSYY, CDR2 QGS. CDR3 nucleotides: TGTGCTCTTGGGGAACTAACCACCTGGCTGGGGACGAGAACCGATAAACTCATCTTT. Encoded protein: CALGELTTWLGTRTDKLIF.

This chain uses TRDV1 with TRDJ1; D gene ambiguous. The CDR3 is 16 amino acids. The germline V and J ends were trimmed by 0 bases and 5 bases, with 16 bases remaining between them. Germline V gene data show CDR1 as TSWWSYY and CDR2 as QGS. The CDR3 nucleotides are TGTGCTCTTGGGGAACTGAGCCCTAATCAGATAGATAAACTCATCTTT. Encoded protein: CALGELSPNQIDKLIF.

The chain combines TRDV1 with TRDJ1, with D possibly being TRDD3 (6 bases). The CDR3 extends over 18 amino acids. Per the germline V gene, CDR1 is TSWWSYY and CDR2 is QGS. V lost 0 bases and J 7 bases, leaving 24 bases between the germline ends. The CDR3 DNA is TGTGCTCTTGGGGAACTTGGGGGCCTCCTGGACCTCGGTGGTAAACTCATCTTT. It is translated as CALGELGGLLDLGGKLIF.

This clone was recorded a few times. The chain joins TRDV1 to TRDJ1; TRDD2 is a possible D gene (5 bases). The germline V gene has CDR1 TSWWSYY and CDR2 QGS. The V end was cut by 4 bases, the J end by 3 bases, with 30 bases between. This CDR3 region has 20 residues. CDR3 nucleotides: TGTGCTCTTGGGGGCCGGCCTTCGCACGCGATGCGGAATGGCTCCGATAAACTCATCTTT. Translating it yields CALGGRPSHAMRNGSDKLIF.

The chain couples TRDV1 to TRDJ1; the match to TRDD3 covers 11 bases. This CDR3 spans 20 amino acids. Germline trimming cut 2 bases from V and 3 bases from J; bases unmatched to any gene: 17. Germline CDR1 and CDR2: TSWWSYY and QGS. In nucleotides, the CDR3 is TGTGCTCTTGGGGAATACGGCCACGTACTGGGGGATAAGGAGGCCGATAAACTCATCTTT. Its translation: CALGEYGHVLGDKEADKLIF.

The rearrangement uses TRDV1 and TRDJ1; 12 bases agree with TRDD3. Unmatched junction bases numbered 26, after V lost 0 bases and J lost 0 bases. CDR3 length: 25 amino acids. The germline CDR1 and CDR2 sequences are TSWWSYY and QGS. CDR3 in DNA: TGTGCTCTTGGGGAACTGTCTCCTCCTACCGGAAACTGGGGGATACTGCCTCAAAACACCGATAAACTCATCTTT. Protein product: CALGELSPPTGNWGILPQNTDKLIF.

The genes are TRDV1 and TRDJ1, with TRDD3 identical over 8 bases. The V gene's germline CDR1 is TSWWSYY and CDR2 QGS. V shed 1 base, J shed 1 base, and the junction held 23 bases outside the gene matches. The CDR3 extends over 22 amino acids. The CDR3 here is CALGEPQLYSGGIGTPTDKLIF. The CDR3 nucleotides read TGTGCTCTTGGGGAACCCCAGCTCTACTCCGGGGGGATAGGGACCCCCACCGATAAACTCATCTTT.

The chain is built from TRDV1 and TRDJ1; tentative D call: TRDD3 (5 bases). Trimming removed 1 base at V and 0 bases at J, with 18 bases between. This CDR3 contains 18 residues. Germline lookup yields CDR1 TSWWSYY and CDR2 QGS. In nucleotides, the CDR3 is TGTGCTCTTGGGGAACCTAATGAGAACTGGCTGAACACCGATAAACTCATCTTT. Amino acid sequence: CALGEPNENWLNTDKLIF.

This rearrangement joins TRDV1 to TRDJ1; TRDD3 aligns across 8 bases. There are 17 residues in the CDR3. The V and J ends lost 3 bases and 1 base, in that order; junction bases with no gene match: 10. Germline V gene sequence: CDR1 TSWWSYY, CDR2 QGS. CDR3 region: CALGEEGYADFTDKLIF. For the CDR3, the DNA is TGTGCTCTTGGGGAGGAGGGATACGCCGACTTCACCGATAAACTCATCTTT.